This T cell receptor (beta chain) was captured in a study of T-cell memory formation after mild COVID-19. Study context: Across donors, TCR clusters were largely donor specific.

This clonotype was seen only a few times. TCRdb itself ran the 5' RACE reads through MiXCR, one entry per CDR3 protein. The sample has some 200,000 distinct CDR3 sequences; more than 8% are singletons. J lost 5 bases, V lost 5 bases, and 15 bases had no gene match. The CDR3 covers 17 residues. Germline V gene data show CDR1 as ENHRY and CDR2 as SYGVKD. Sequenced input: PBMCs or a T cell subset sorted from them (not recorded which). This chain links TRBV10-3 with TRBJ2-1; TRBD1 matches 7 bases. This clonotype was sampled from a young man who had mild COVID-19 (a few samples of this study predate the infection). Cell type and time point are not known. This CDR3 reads CAISRTLRDRNDNEQFF. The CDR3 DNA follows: TGTGCCATCAGTAGAACGCTCCGGGACAGAAACGACAATGAGCAGTTCTTC.